This passage covers 30 T cell receptor beta chains from one sample sequenced in a study of spatial heterogeneity in lung cancer. Via MiXCR, TCRdb re-called the 5' RACE reads, giving one row per CDR3 protein. The table includes roughly 25,000 distinct CDR3 sequences, 4.7% detected once. Specified time point: sample taken at primary tumor resection. Whole RNA, isolated from tumor, nontumor lung or frozen PBMC, was sequenced without prior sorting. The sample consisted of PBMCs, taken at surgery. The receptors were gathered from a male donor with early-stage non-small cell lung cancer.

This clonotype was detected many times. V gene TRBV20-1 combines with J gene TRBJ1-2, with unresolved D. This CDR3 comprises 13 residues. Trimming removed 6 bases from V and 4 bases from J, with 15 bases in between. CDR1 DFQATT and CDR2 SNEGSKA come from the germline V gene (reference sequence). CDR3 sequence: CSAPPAGGYGYTF. CDR3 sequence (DNA): TGCAGTGCCCCGCCGGCGGGTGGCTATGGCTACACCTTC.

This clonotype was observed at least ten times. The rearrangement links TRBV6-6 to TRBJ1-5, with D uncertain. The CDR3 spans 14 residues. Germline V gene data show CDR1 as MNHNY and CDR2 as SVGAGI (reference sequence). Trimming cost V 5 bases and J 0 bases, with 8 bases left between them. CDR3 region: CASSLSDSNQPQHF. The CDR3 DNA is TGTGCCAGCAGTCTCAGTGATAGCAATCAGCCCCAGCATTTT.

In its sample, this clonotype was seen many times. The chain recombines TRBV7-3 with TRBJ2-1; D is uncertain. This CDR3 spans 16 amino acids. Germline V gene sequence: CDR1 SGHTA, CDR2 FQGTGA. V dropped 2 bases and J dropped 0 bases, with 11 bases sitting between them. The chain's CDR3 is CASSLLAQSSYNEQFF. CDR3 DNA sequence: TGTGCCAGCAGCTTATTAGCCCAAAGCTCCTACAATGAGCAGTTCTTC.

This clonotype has a count of ten or more. This chain connects TRBV29-1 to TRBJ2-5; D call uncertain. The ends were cut back, 3 bases at V and 5 bases at J, with 4 bases in the middle. The germline V gene encodes CDR1 SQVTM and CDR2 ANQGSEA. This CDR3 is built from 10 residues. In DNA form, the CDR3 reads TGCAGCGTTGAGGCGGAGACCCAGTACTTC. Residues: CSVEAETQYF.

The genes are TRBV29-1 and TRBJ1-2, with D hard to call. The CDR3 is 15 amino acids. Trimming removed 7 bases at V and 5 bases at J, with 23 bases between. From germline, CDR1 is SQVTM and CDR2 ANQGSEA. The CDR3 protein is CSGANLSGTFYGYTF. The CDR3 region has the DNA TGCAGCGGTGCTAACTTGAGCGGTACCTTTTATGGCTACACCTTC.

This clonotype was seen at least ten times. The chain uses TRBV28 and TRBJ2-7; D is perhaps TRBD1 or TRBD2 (6 bases each). Trimming left V 5 bases short and J 3 bases short, with 23 bases between. Germline V gene data show CDR1 as MDHEN and CDR2 as SYDVKM. The CDR3 contains 17 residues. In nucleotides, the CDR3 is TGTGCCAGCAGTGGCTATCGTAGGGGGACGGACTACTACGAGCAGTACTTC. Protein product: CASSGYRRGTDYYEQYF.

This clonotype was seen repeatedly, ten times or more. This chain links TRBV19 with TRBJ2-7, with TRBD1 matching 7 bases. Germline lookup yields CDR1 LNHDA and CDR2 SQIVND (reference sequence). Trimming cost V 4 bases and J 0 bases; bases outside gene matches: 9. This CDR3 has 16 amino acids. The CDR3 spells CASSTPRGQTSYEQYF. CDR3 DNA sequence: TGTGCCAGTAGTACCCCCCGGGGACAGACCTCCTACGAGCAGTACTTC.

This clonotype occurred many times. The chain is built from TRBV9 and TRBJ2-7; 7 positions agree with TRBD2. V gave up 7 bases and J gave up 2 bases; unmatched junction bases: 6. Germline CDR1 and CDR2: SGDLS and YYNGEE. This CDR3 is 13 amino acids long. CDR3 DNA: TGTGCCAGCGACCCTAGCGGCACCTACGAGCAGTACTTC. Its protein product is CASDPSGTYEQYF.

In its sample, this clonotype was seen many times. This sequence joins TRBV5-5 and TRBJ2-5; maybe TRBD1 (6 bases). V was cut by 1 base and J by 3 bases, with 10 bases left in between. Germline values: CDR1 SGHKS, CDR2 YYEKEE (reference sequence). There are 14 residues in the CDR3. The CDR3 DNA sequence: TGTGCCAGCAGCTTGTTTAGGGGGAAAGAGACCCAGTACTTC. It yields the protein CASSLFRGKETQYF.

This clonotype was counted many times. This chain connects TRBV7-8 to TRBJ2-5; D not resolved. Trimming cost V 1 base and J 1 base, with 7 bases left between them. Per germline, CDR1 SGHVS and CDR2 FQNEAQ. This CDR3 contains 14 residues. Here the CDR3 DNA reads TGTGCCAGCAGCTTAGGTGTCACCCAAGAGACCCAGTACTTC. Protein: CASSLGVTQETQYF. Supplemented by reference TRBV7-8 and TRBJ2-5, the full variable domain reads GAGVSQSPRYKVAKRGQDVALRCDPISGHVSLFWYQQALGQGPEFLTYFQNEAQLDKSGLPSDRFFAERPEGSVSTLKIQRTQQEDSAVYLCASSLGVTQETQYFGPGTRLLVL.

This clonotype was recorded many times. The rearrangement links TRBV20-1 to TRBJ2-1; 12 nucleotides align to TRBD2. The CDR3 sequence is 14 residues long. The trim removed 5 bases at V and 7 bases at J, leaving 6 bases unmatched. CDR1 is DFQATT and CDR2 is SNEGSKA in the germline V gene (reference sequence). This chain's CDR3 is CSAPASGRGNEQFF. CDR3 coding DNA: TGCAGTGCTCCGGCTAGCGGGAGGGGAAATGAGCAGTTCTTC.

This clonotype came up many times. V and J are TRBV7-2 and TRBJ2-6, with TRBD2 as a possible D gene (6 bases). Trimming removed 5 bases at V and 1 base at J, with 12 bases between. Germline CDR1 and CDR2: SGHTA and FQGNSA. The CDR3 consists of 16 residues. CDR3 coding DNA: TGTGCCAGCAGCCTAACGGGGGTTTCTGGGGCCAACGTCCTGACTTTC. Protein sequence: CASSLTGVSGANVLTF.

The chain has TRBV20-1 and TRBJ2-7; no reliable D call. Germline CDR1 and CDR2: DFQATT and SNEGSKA (reference sequence). The CDR3 length is 11 residues. V was clipped by 2 bases and J by 3 bases, with 5 bases between them. The CDR3 loop is CSARRNYEQYF. Here the CDR3 DNA reads TGCAGTGCTAGACGGAACTACGAGCAGTACTTC.

This clonotype was seen at least ten times. The chain employs TRBV27 and TRBJ1-5; TRBD1 agrees at 9 bases. From germline, CDR1 is MNHEY and CDR2 SMNVEV (reference sequence). This CDR3 has 15 residues. After removal of 6 bases from V and 6 bases from J, the junction contained 9 bases not matched to a gene. The CDR3, as DNA: TGTGCCAGCAGGAGGGGGACAGGGACGGCTCAGCCCCAGCATTTT. This sequence encodes CASRRGTGTAQPQHF.

This clonotype has at least ten counts. V gene TRBV5-4 combines with J gene TRBJ1-2; perhaps TRBD1 as D (5 bases). The CDR3 runs 15 residues. Trimming removed 2 bases from V and 2 bases from J, with 13 bases in between. Germline lookup yields CDR1 SGHNT and CDR2 YYREEE (reference sequence). CDR3 amino acids: CASSFSGFLNYGYTF. In nucleotides, the CDR3 is TGTGCCAGCAGCTTCTCAGGGTTCCTAAACTATGGCTACACCTTC. The full variable domain, completed using reference TRBV5-4 and TRBJ1-2, is ETGVTQSPTHLIKTRGQQVTLRCSSQSGHNTVSWYQQALGQGPQFIFQYYREEENGRGNFPPRFSGLQFPNYSSELNVNALELDDSALYLCASSFSGFLNYGYTFGSGTRLTVV.

This clonotype came up many times. The chain combines TRBV7-2 with TRBJ1-3; D unresolved. CDR1 and CDR2 (germline): SGHTA, FQGNSA. The CDR3 is 13 amino acids. The V and J ends lost 2 bases and 4 bases respectively, with 6 bases between them. In DNA form, the CDR3 reads TGTGCCAGCAGCTTACTTAACGGAAACACCATATATTTT. It yields the protein CASSLLNGNTIYF.

This clonotype was counted ten times or more. This rearrangement joins TRBV29-1 to TRBJ1-5; D remains ambiguous. V lost 6 bases to trimming and J lost 3 bases, with 12 bases between them. The germline V gene has CDR1 SQVTM and CDR2 ANQGSEA. The CDR3 is made up of 13 amino acids. Here the CDR3 reads CSVSDGNNQPQHF. The CDR3 nucleotides are TGCAGCGTCTCCGACGGGAACAATCAGCCCCAGCATTTT. Based on the CDR3 plus reference TRBV29-1 and TRBJ1-5, the full variable domain is SAVISQKPSRDICQRGTSLTIQCQVDSQVTMMFWYRQQPGQSLTLIATANQGSEATYESGFVIDKFPISRPNLTFSTLTVSNMSPEDSSIYLCSVSDGNNQPQHFGDGTRLSIL.

The table lists this clonotype with many counts. The V and J genes are TRBV27 and TRBJ2-7, with TRBD2 identical over 11 bases. CDR1 and CDR2 (germline): MNHEY, SMNVEV (reference sequence). J lost 3 bases, V lost 6 bases, and 10 bases had no gene match. The CDR3 covers 16 residues. The CDR3 here is CASSPLPGLADYEQYF. CDR3 nucleotide sequence: TGTGCCAGCAGCCCGCTTCCGGGACTAGCGGACTACGAGCAGTACTTC.

This clonotype has at least ten counts. The J gene is TRBJ2-5, the V gene TRBV6-5, with TRBD2 identical over 7 bases. The CDR3 is made up of 13 amino acids. Looked up from germline, CDR1 is MNHEY and CDR2 is SVGAGI. The V segment lost 5 bases and the J segment 5 bases; nucleotides outside the gene matches: 5. For the CDR3, the DNA is TGTGCCAGCAGTCCAGCGGGAAGTGAGACCCAGTACTTC. It yields the protein CASSPAGSETQYF.

This clonotype occurred many times. The J gene is TRBJ2-5, the V gene TRBV5-5, with D maybe TRBD1 (7 bases). The V gene lost 4 bases and the J gene lost 2 bases, with 18 bases spanning the gap. The germline V gene encodes CDR1 SGHKS and CDR2 YYEKEE (reference sequence). The CDR3 spans 16 residues. The CDR3 coding sequence is TGTGCCAGCAGCCTGATCTACGCGGGACAGCAAGAGACCCAGTACTTC. Translated, it gives CASSLIYAGQQETQYF.

This clonotype has only a few counts. This rearrangement joins TRBV7-9 to TRBJ2-1, with D perhaps TRBD1 or TRBD2 (7 bases each). Germline V gene sequence: CDR1 SEHNR, CDR2 FQNEAQ (reference sequence). V was pared by 1 base and J by 0 bases, with 13 bases between. CDR3 size: 17 residues. This CDR3 is CASSLEGGGSSYNEQFF. The CDR3 coding sequence is TGTGCCAGCAGCTTAGAAGGGGGCGGGAGCTCCTACAATGAGCAGTTCTTC.

This clonotype was recorded many times. The CDR3 region has the DNA TGTGCCAGTACGGGAACCGGGACTCTGAACGAGCAGTACTTC. Protein product: CASTGTGTLNEQYF. The J gene is TRBJ2-7, the V gene TRBV19; a possible D gene is TRBD2 (6 bases). Germline V gene data show CDR1 as LNHDA and CDR2 as SQIVND (reference sequence). CDR3 size: 14 residues. V was trimmed by 7 bases and J by 5 bases, leaving 18 bases between them.

Many counts were recorded for this clonotype. The rearrangement links TRBV7-3 to TRBJ2-1, with D perhaps given as TRBD1 or TRBD2 (5 bases each). The V end lost 5 bases, the J end lost 2 bases, and 13 bases lay between the germline ends. The CDR3 length is 15 residues. The germline gives CDR1 SGHTA, CDR2 FQGTGA. The CDR3 protein is CASSPRGGTYNEQFF. The CDR3 DNA follows: TGTGCCAGCAGCCCCCGGGGCGGTACCTACAATGAGCAGTTCTTC. Filled out from reference TRBV7-3 and TRBJ2-1, the complete variable domain reads GAGVSQTPSNKVTEKGKYVELRCDPISGHTALYWYRQSLGQGPEFLIYFQGTGAADDSGLPNDRFFAVRPEGSVSTLKIQRTERGDSAVYLCASSPRGGTYNEQFFGPGTRLTVL.

The genes are TRBV3-1 and TRBJ2-7; 10 bases line up with TRBD2. This CDR3 is built from 16 residues. Per germline, CDR1 LGHDT and CDR2 YNNKEL (reference sequence). V lost 4 bases to trimming and J lost 0 bases; unmatched junction nucleotides: 6. As DNA, the CDR3 is TGTGCCAGCAGCCTGAAAGGACTAGCGGTCTCCTACGAGCAGTACTTC. Amino acids: CASSLKGLAVSYEQYF.

The sample holds many counts of this clonotype. The V call is TRBV6-5, the J call TRBJ2-3; no clear D gene. The CDR3 length is 14 residues. V lost 4 bases and J 2 bases, leaving 10 bases between the germline ends. Germline CDR1 is MNHEY and CDR2 is SVGAGI. The CDR3 region has the DNA TGTGCCAGCAGTTTCTCTACAGCCACAGATACGCAGTATTTT. Protein: CASSFSTATDTQYF.

This clonotype was detected many times. The chain couples TRBV20-1 to TRBJ2-5; TRBD2 aligns across 11 bases. Germline CDR1 DFQATT, CDR2 SNEGSKA (reference sequence). The CDR3 has 12 amino acids. The V gene end was trimmed by 7 bases and the J gene end by 2 bases; junction bases not matched to a gene: 0. CDR3 protein: CSGLAGQETQYF. The CDR3 DNA reads as TGCAGTGGACTAGCGGGGCAAGAGACCCAGTACTTC.

Only a few counts were recorded for this clonotype. This chain links TRBV3-1 with TRBJ2-3; 13 bases agree with TRBD2. V gave up 4 bases and J gave up 4 bases; unmatched junction bases: 2. Per germline, CDR1 LGHDT and CDR2 YNNKEL (reference sequence). CDR3 size: 15 residues. CDR3 loop: CASSRTSGSADTQYF. The CDR3 nucleotides read TGTGCCAGCAGCCGGACTAGCGGGAGCGCAGATACGCAGTATTTT.

This clonotype was found many times. The V and J genes are TRBV5-6 and TRBJ1-2; 8 nucleotides agree with TRBD1. Germline V lookup: CDR1 SGHDT, CDR2 YYEEEE. V shed 5 bases and J 2 bases; nucleotides not matched to a gene: 5. This CDR3 spans 14 amino acids. DNA for the CDR3: TGTGCCAGCAGGCGGACAGGGTCGAACTATGGCTACACCTTC. It encodes CASRRTGSNYGYTF.

This clonotype has ten or more counts. The chain employs TRBV7-6 and TRBJ2-7; TRBD1 agrees at 8 bases. This CDR3 is built from 15 residues. The V segment lost 5 bases and the J segment 2 bases; nucleotides outside the gene matches: 8. The germline V gene has CDR1 SGHVS and CDR2 FNYEAQ. The CDR3 DNA follows: TGTGCCAGCAGCCAGGCCGGACAGGGACCCTACGAGCAGTACTTC. Translating gives CASSQAGQGPYEQYF.

This clonotype was seen repeatedly, ten times or more. The rearrangement uses TRBV3-1 and TRBJ2-7; TRBD2 might be the D (6 bases). This CDR3 region has 13 residues. CDR1 and CDR2 from the germline V gene are LGHDT and YNNKEL (reference sequence). V lost 4 bases and J lost 5, with 12 bases in between. In nucleotides, the CDR3 is TGTGCCAGCAGCCCCCCGGGGGTTAACGAGCAGTACTTC. The encoded protein is CASSPPGVNEQYF.